Presented here are 21 T cell receptor beta chains from one specimen sequenced in a study of T cells in Graves' hyperthyroidism and ophthalmopathy. Amplification targeted TCR beta CDR3 regions from RNA transcripts. The TCR CDR3 first-round RT-PCR relied on the HTBI primer set. TCRdb passed the multiplex PCR reads through MiXCR, listing each CDR3 protein once. Of about 420,000 distinct CDR3 sequences in the sample, roughly 15% are singletons; the top ten hold approximately 5.8%. The specimen sequenced was blood. Every receptor here comes from a woman younger than 35 with Graves' hyperthyroidism.

The sample holds a few counts of this clonotype. V gene TRBV20-1 combines with J gene TRBJ2-5; 9 nucleotides match TRBD1. With 3 bases clipped from V and 5 bases from J, the junction kept 10 bases outside the gene matches. The CDR3 sequence is 15 residues long. Germline-derived CDR1 and CDR2 are DFQATT and SNEGSKA (reference sequence). Written as DNA, the CDR3 is TGCAGTGCTAGTGTAGGGACAGGGTTTGGGGAGACCCAGTACTTC. This sequence encodes CSASVGTGFGETQYF.

This clonotype was seen more than once but under ten times. CDR3 in amino acids: CASSGGLAGATGELFF. In DNA form, the CDR3 reads TGTGCCAGCAGCGGGGGACTAGCGGGAGCCACCGGGGAGCTGTTTTTT. This rearrangement joins TRBV13 to TRBJ2-2; TRBD2 agrees at 14 bases. The junction had 3 bases not matched to a gene; V was cut back by 5 bases and J by 4 bases. The CDR3 loop spans 16 amino acids. Germline V gene sequence: CDR1 PRHDT, CDR2 FYEKMQ (reference sequence).

This clonotype was seen many times. V gene TRBV3-1 combines with J gene TRBJ2-2; perhaps TRBD1 as D (6 bases). The CDR3 sequence is 15 residues long. V gave up 6 bases and J gave up 0 bases, with 11 bases separating them. Germline values: CDR1 LGHDT, CDR2 YNNKEL (reference sequence). CDR3 sequence reads: CASSRTEPNTGELFF. In DNA form, the CDR3 reads TGTGCCAGCAGTCGGACAGAACCGAACACCGGGGAGCTGTTTTTT. Together with reference TRBV3-1 and TRBJ2-2, the CDR3 gives the full variable domain: DTAVSQTPKYLVTQMGNDKSIKCEQNLGHDTMYWYKQDSKKFLKIMFSYNNKELIINETVPNRFSPKSPDKAHLNLHINSLELGDSAVYFCASSRTEPNTGELFFGEGSRLTVL.

This clonotype was seen ten or more times. V and J are TRBV15 and TRBJ1-3; 7 bases align to TRBD1. This CDR3 is built from 14 residues. Germline V gene data show CDR1 as LNHNV and CDR2 as YYDKDF (reference sequence). V shed 5 bases and J 2 bases; nucleotides not matched to a gene: 3. The CDR3 DNA reads as TGTGCCACCAGCCGTGGGACAGCTGGAAACACCATATATTTT. This translates into CATSRGTAGNTIYF.

This clonotype was found many times. V and J are TRBV20-1 and TRBJ2-1; D perhaps matches TRBD2 (5 bases). Germline CDR1 reads DFQATT; CDR2 reads SNEGSKA (reference sequence). The ends were cut back, 2 bases at V and 5 bases at J, with 16 bases in the middle. The CDR3 has 15 residues. The CDR3 loop is CSARTDLAFHNEQFF. In DNA form, the CDR3 reads TGCAGTGCTAGAACTGATTTAGCGTTCCACAATGAGCAGTTCTTC.

This clonotype showed up just a few times. A much larger clone is a single base away; this may be a read error. The chain uses TRBV12-3 or TRBV12-4 and TRBJ2-7; D tentatively fits TRBD1 or TRBD2 (5 bases each). Trimming cost V 4 bases and J 4 bases, with 14 bases left between them. There are 14 residues in the CDR3. The CDR3 reads CASSSRDGVYEQYF. In DNA form, the CDR3 reads TGTGCCAGCAGTTCCCGGGACGGGGTATACGAGCAGTACTTC.

This clonotype was seen many times. The chain links TRBV6-6 to TRBJ1-1, with TRBD1 matching 9 bases. The V gene end was trimmed by 2 bases and the J gene end by 4 bases; junction bases not matched to a gene: 8. Germline V gene data show CDR1 as MNHNY and CDR2 as SVGAGI (reference sequence). The length of the CDR3 is 16 residues. The CDR3 sequence is CASSYGLQGAGTEAFF. CDR3 nucleotide sequence: TGTGCCAGCAGTTACGGTCTACAGGGGGCCGGCACTGAAGCTTTCTTT.

This clonotype was seen ten or more times. The V and J genes are TRBV12-3 or TRBV12-4 and TRBJ2-3; possibly TRBD2 for D (6 bases). The CDR3 sequence is 15 residues long. V lost 3 bases to trimming and J lost 4 bases, with 14 bases between them. CDR3 in DNA: TGTGCCAGCAGTTTGAATGGCGGGACGGCAGATACGCAGTATTTT. As protein: CASSLNGGTADTQYF.

This clonotype was seen a few times. This chain uses TRBV19 with TRBJ1-1; 9 bases align to TRBD1. In germline, CDR1 is LNHDA, CDR2 SQIVND (reference sequence). After removal of 5 bases from V and 5 bases from J, the junction contained 9 bases not matched to a gene. The CDR3 is made up of 15 amino acids. The CDR3 region is CASSAIQGAVTEAFF. The CDR3 nucleotides are TGTGCCAGTAGTGCTATACAGGGGGCAGTGACTGAAGCTTTCTTT.

V usage is TRBV7-8 and J usage is TRBJ1-4, with TRBD1 as a possible D gene (6 bases). Per the germline V gene, CDR1 is SGHVS and CDR2 is FQNEAQ. The V end lost 4 bases, the J end lost 8 bases, and 11 bases lay between the germline ends. There are 13 residues in the CDR3. CDR3 DNA sequence: TGTGCCAGCAGCTCTAGGGGGTGGGAAAAACTGTTTTTT. This codes for CASSSRGWEKLFF.

This clonotype showed up just a few times. The rearrangement links TRBV29-1 to TRBJ2-4, with a possible D match to TRBD1 (6 bases). The CDR3 is 10 residues long. Germline CDR1 reads SQVTM; CDR2 reads ANQGSEA. Trimming took 5 bases from V and 7 from J, leaving 6 bases between them. The DNA of the CDR3 is TGCAGCGTTCAGGGGAACATTCAGTACTTC. As protein: CSVQGNIQYF. The full variable domain, completed using reference TRBV29-1 and TRBJ2-4, is SAVISQKPSRDICQRGTSLTIQCQVDSQVTMMFWYRQQPGQSLTLIATANQGSEATYESGFVIDKFPISRPNLTFSTLTVSNMSPEDSSIYLCSVQGNIQYFGAGTRLSVL.

In its sample, this clonotype was seen a few times. The chain has TRBV19 and TRBJ2-7, with 7 bases lining up with TRBD1. Germline loops: CDR1 LNHDA, CDR2 SQIVND (reference sequence). The CDR3 runs 16 residues. Germline trimming cut 5 bases from V and 2 bases from J; bases unmatched to any gene: 12. The CDR3 sequence: CASSPTRGGRPYEQYF. CDR3 sequence (DNA): TGTGCCAGTAGTCCGACCCGAGGGGGCCGCCCCTACGAGCAGTACTTC.

This clonotype occurred a few times. The CDR3 bases are TGTGCCGCCTCCAGACCGGGACAGGGGACGGTAATGGACACCGGGGAGCTGTTTTTT. Protein product: CAASRPGQGTVMDTGELFF. The genes are TRBV10-3 and TRBJ2-2; 10 bases align to TRBD1. The trim removed 11 bases at V and 3 bases at J, leaving 21 bases unmatched. CDR3 length: 19 residues. CDR1 ENHRY and CDR2 SYGVKD come from the germline V gene.

This clonotype was recorded many times. This chain joins TRBV10-3 and TRBJ2-7, with a weak D call TRBD2 (6 bases). V dropped 3 bases and J dropped 0 bases, with 12 bases sitting between them. The CDR3 has 15 residues. In germline, CDR1 is ENHRY, CDR2 SYGVKD. CDR3 loop: CAISDLAKSSYEQYF. CDR3 coding DNA: TGTGCCATCAGTGACCTAGCGAAGAGCTCCTACGAGCAGTACTTC.

The CDR3 sequence is CASSQEGGGGANVLTF. CDR3 in DNA: TGCGCCAGCAGCCAAGAAGGGGGCGGTGGGGCCAACGTCCTGACTTTC. This chain uses TRBV4-3 with TRBJ2-6; TRBD1 aligns across 7 bases. The CDR3 has 16 residues. Per the germline V gene, CDR1 is LGHNA and CDR2 is YSLEER. With 0 bases clipped from V and 3 bases from J, the junction kept 2 bases outside the gene matches.

This clonotype was recorded at least ten times. The chain employs TRBV5-1 and TRBJ2-3; D not resolved. This CDR3 has 15 residues. Germline V gene data show CDR1 as SGHRS and CDR2 as YFSETQ. The ends were cut back, 2 bases at V and 0 bases at J, with 10 bases in the middle. Written as DNA, the CDR3 is TGCGCCAGCAGCTTACAGCGATCTAGCACAGATACGCAGTATTTT. It codes for CASSLQRSSTDTQYF.

In this sample, this clonotype turned up a few times. Just one base apart from a much larger clone, this may be a read error. The conserved final phenylalanine or tryptophan is absent from the CDR3, which likely points to a read error. The J gene is TRBJ2-3, the V gene TRBV10-3; TRBD1 agrees at 8 bases. Germline CDR1 and CDR2: ENHRY and SYGVKD. The CDR3 runs to 16 residues. With 4 bases clipped from V and 3 bases from J, the junction kept 9 bases outside the gene matches. The CDR3 region has the DNA TGTGCCATCAGTGTTGGCGGCAGGGGGCCAACAGATACGCAGTATTCT. It is translated as CAISVGGRGPTDTQYS.

This clonotype was recorded at least ten times. The V gene is TRBV3-1, the J gene TRBJ2-1; 9 bases align to TRBD2. The CDR3 spans 15 residues. CDR1 and CDR2 (germline): LGHDT, YNNKEL (reference sequence). J lost 9 bases, V lost 4 bases, and 10 bases had no gene match. The CDR3 reads CASSPRAGGYVEQFF. CDR3 DNA: TGTGCCAGCAGCCCCCGGGCGGGAGGGTATGTTGAGCAGTTCTTC.

V gene TRBV5-1 combines with J gene TRBJ2-3, with TRBD1 matching over 9 bases. The J segment lost 2 bases and the V segment lost 4 bases, leaving 5 bases of the junction unmatched. CDR1 and CDR2 from the germline V gene are SGHRS and YFSETQ. The CDR3 runs to 15 residues. CDR3: CASSRGQGSTDTQYF. CDR3 in DNA: TGCGCCAGCAGCCGGGGACAGGGATCCACAGATACGCAGTATTTT.

This clonotype was counted many times. V gene TRBV12-3 or TRBV12-4 combines with J gene TRBJ1-2, with a weak D call TRBD1 (6 bases). The CDR3 is made up of 15 amino acids. Trimming removed 8 bases at V and 4 bases at J, with 20 bases between. This CDR3 reads CASATGARGSYGYTF. The CDR3 coding sequence is TGTGCCAGCGCTACGGGGGCCCGGGGAAGCTATGGCTACACCTTC.

This sequence joins TRBV24-1 and TRBJ2-7, with D hard to call. V was shortened by 2 bases and J by 2 bases, with 12 bases between the two germline ends. There are 15 residues in the CDR3. Per germline, CDR1 KGHDR and CDR2 SFDVKD. In DNA, the CDR3 is TGTGCCACCAGTGATTCTTGGAGTTCCCCCTACGAGCAGTACTTC. Translation gives CATSDSWSSPYEQYF.